This T cell receptor beta chain was sequenced during a study of TIL therapy for anti-PD-1-resistant metastatic lung cancer. About the study: A few tumors were EGFR-mutant and two were ALK-rearranged.

The libraries were made with immunoSEQ v3. Produced via immunoSEQ multiplex PCR; TCRdb's table is partial and in-frame only. Of more than 90,000 clones in the sample, 65% were seen once. The time point here: pre-treatment sample, taken before nivolumab and TIL therapy. Pleural nodules or supraclavicular lymph nodes made up most of the excised metastases sampled. Tumors were harvested before any PD-1/PD-L1 blockade. This CDR3 contains 14 residues. The germline V gene encodes CDR1 WNHNN and CDR2 SYGVQD (reference sequence). The V end was cut by 5 bases, the J end by 3 bases, with 12 bases between. Study observations and caveats: Many TIL product clones were absent from baseline tumor, suggesting clonal contraction.

Regarding this clone: Its antigen is still unknown.

The sample in question was tumor tissue, obtained at baseline. This sequence joins TRBV10-1 and TRBJ2-3; no clear D gene. The receptor was derived from a person aged 25-85 years with non-small cell lung cancer. As DNA, the CDR3 is TGCGCCAGCAGTCTACAGTATCGAACAGATACGCAGTATTTT. Its translation is CASSLQYRTDTQYF.